A single T cell receptor beta chain is shown here with its context. The antigen is not known. The method was immunoSEQ multiplex PCR; TCRdb's version includes in-frame clones alone and lacks a portion of them. The sample has about 19,000 clones, about 77% seen once; the top ten hold 15% to 20%. The data originate from a study of OX40 agonist ivuxolimab in advanced cancers. At the level of the study: Intravenous ivuxolimab at 0.01 to 10 mg/kg was given to patients every 2 weeks. The eligibility criteria allowed prior anti-PD-1, anti-PD-L1 or anti-CTLA-4 therapy, and 40% had some. General study findings and limits: Dose levels from 0.1 to 3.0 mg/kg saw CD4+ and CD8+ blood T cells expand clonally by week 6.

Germline V gene sequence: CDR1 SGHRS, CDR2 YFSETQ. The CDR3 has 14 amino acids. V lost 0 bases and J lost 3, with 6 bases in between. The chain has TRBV5-1 and TRBJ2-2; D is undetermined. This clonotype was sampled from an adult with an advanced solid tumor such as melanoma, head and neck, liver or kidney cancer. Sequencing used CD4+ or CD8+ T cells sorted from blood, obtained in a trial of the OX40 agonist ivuxolimab. The CDR3 sequence is CASSLDFDTGELFF. The CDR3 DNA is TGCGCCAGCAGCTTGGACTTCGACACCGGGGAGCTGTTTTTT. The entire variable domain, with the rest obtained from reference TRBV5-1 and TRBJ2-2, is as follows: KAGVTQTPRYLIKTRGQQVTLSCSPISGHRSVSWYQQTPGQGLQFLFEYFSETQRNKGNFPGRFSGRQFSNSRSEMNVSTLELGDSALYLCASSLDFDTGELFFGEGSRLTVL.